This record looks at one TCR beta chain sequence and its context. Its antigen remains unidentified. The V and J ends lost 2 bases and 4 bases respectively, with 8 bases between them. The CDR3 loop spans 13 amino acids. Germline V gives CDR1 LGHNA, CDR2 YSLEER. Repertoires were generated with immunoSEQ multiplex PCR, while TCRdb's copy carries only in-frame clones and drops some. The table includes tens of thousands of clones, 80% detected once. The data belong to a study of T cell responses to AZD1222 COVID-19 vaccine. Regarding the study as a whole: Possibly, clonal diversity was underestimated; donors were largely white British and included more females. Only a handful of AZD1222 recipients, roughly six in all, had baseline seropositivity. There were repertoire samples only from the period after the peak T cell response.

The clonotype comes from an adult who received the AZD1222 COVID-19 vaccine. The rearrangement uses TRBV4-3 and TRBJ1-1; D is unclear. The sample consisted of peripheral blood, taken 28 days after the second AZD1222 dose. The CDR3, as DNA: TGCGCCAGCAGCCAATACGGTGGCACTGAAGCTTTCTTT. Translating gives CASSQYGGTEAFF.